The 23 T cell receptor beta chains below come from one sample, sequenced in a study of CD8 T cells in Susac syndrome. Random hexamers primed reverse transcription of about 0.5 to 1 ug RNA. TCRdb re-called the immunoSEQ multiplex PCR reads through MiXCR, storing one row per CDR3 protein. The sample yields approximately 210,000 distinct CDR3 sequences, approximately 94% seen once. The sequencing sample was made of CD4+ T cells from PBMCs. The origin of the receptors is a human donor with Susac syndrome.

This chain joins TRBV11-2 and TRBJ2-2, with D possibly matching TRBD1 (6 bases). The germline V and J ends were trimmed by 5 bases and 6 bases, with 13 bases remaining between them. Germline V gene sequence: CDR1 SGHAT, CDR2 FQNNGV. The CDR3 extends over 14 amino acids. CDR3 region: CASSLGTYAGELFF. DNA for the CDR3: TGTGCCAGCAGCCTCGGGACATACGCCGGGGAGCTGTTTTTT.

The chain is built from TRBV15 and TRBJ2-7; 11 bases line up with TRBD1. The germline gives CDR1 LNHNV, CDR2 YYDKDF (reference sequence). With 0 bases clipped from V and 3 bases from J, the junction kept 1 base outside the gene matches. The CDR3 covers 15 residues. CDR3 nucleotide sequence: TGTGCCACCAGCAGAGAAGGGACAGGGGGCTACGAGCAGTACTTC. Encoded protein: CATSREGTGGYEQYF.

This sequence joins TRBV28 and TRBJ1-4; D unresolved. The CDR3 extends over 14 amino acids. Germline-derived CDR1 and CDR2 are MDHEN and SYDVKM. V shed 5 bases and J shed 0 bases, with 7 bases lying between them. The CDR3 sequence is CASSIIPTNEKLFF. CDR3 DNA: TGTGCCAGCAGTATTATCCCAACTAATGAAAAACTGTTTTTT. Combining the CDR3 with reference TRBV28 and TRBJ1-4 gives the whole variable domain DVKVTQSSRYLVKRTGEKVFLECVQDMDHENMFWYRQDPGLGLRLIYFSYDVKMKEKGDIPEGYSVSREKKERFSLILESASTNQTSMYLCASSIIPTNEKLFFGSGTQLSVL.

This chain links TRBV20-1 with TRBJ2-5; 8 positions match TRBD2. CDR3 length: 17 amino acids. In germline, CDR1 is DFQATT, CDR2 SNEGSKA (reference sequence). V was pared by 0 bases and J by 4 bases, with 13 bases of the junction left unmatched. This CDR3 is CSARDPTGGRFGETQYF. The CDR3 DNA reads TGCAGTGCTAGAGATCCGACGGGGGGGCGGTTCGGAGAGACCCAGTACTTC.

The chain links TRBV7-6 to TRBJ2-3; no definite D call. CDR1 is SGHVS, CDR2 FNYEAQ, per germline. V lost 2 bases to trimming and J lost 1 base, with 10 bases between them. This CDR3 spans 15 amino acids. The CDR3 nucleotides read TGTGCCAGCAGCTTATTGGCGCAGGGCACAGATACGCAGTATTTT. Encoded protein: CASSLLAQGTDTQYF.

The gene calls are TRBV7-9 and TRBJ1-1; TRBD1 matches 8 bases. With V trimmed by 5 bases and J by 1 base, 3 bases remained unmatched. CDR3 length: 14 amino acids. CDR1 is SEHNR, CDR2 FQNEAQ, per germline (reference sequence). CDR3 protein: CASSEGTGNTEAFF. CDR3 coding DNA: TGTGCCAGCAGCGAAGGGACAGGGAACACTGAAGCTTTCTTT.

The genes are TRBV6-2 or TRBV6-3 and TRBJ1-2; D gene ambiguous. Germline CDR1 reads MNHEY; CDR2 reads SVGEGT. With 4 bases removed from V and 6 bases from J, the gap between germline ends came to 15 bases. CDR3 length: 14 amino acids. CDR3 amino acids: CASSFPRTGDGYTF. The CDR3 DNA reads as TGTGCCAGCAGTTTTCCTAGGACTGGGGATGGCTACACCTTC.

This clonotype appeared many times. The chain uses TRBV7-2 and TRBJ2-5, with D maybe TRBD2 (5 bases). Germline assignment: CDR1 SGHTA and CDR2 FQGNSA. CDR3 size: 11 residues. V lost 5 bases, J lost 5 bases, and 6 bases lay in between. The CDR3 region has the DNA TGTGCCAGCAGCCCGGGGGAGACCCAGTACTTC. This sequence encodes CASSPGETQYF.

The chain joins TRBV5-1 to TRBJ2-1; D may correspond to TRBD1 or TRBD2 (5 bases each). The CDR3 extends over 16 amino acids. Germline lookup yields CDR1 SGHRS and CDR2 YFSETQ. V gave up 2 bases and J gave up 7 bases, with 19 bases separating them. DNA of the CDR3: TGCGCCAGCAGCTTAGGGGTGGGGGATTTGCGGAATGAGCAGTTCTTC. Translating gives CASSLGVGDLRNEQFF.

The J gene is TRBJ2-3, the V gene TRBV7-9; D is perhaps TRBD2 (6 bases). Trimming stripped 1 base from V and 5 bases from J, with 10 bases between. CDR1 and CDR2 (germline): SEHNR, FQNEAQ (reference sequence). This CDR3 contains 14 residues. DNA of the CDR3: TGTGCCAGCAGCTTAGACGGGGGTGTAGATACGCAGTATTTT. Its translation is CASSLDGGVDTQYF.

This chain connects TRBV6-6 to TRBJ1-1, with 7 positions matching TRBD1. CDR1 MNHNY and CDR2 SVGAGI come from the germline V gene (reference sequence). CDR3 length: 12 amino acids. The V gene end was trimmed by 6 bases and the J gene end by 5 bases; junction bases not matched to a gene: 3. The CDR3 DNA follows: TGTGCCAGCAGCACAGGGGTTACTGAAGCTTTCTTT. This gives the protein CASSTGVTEAFF.

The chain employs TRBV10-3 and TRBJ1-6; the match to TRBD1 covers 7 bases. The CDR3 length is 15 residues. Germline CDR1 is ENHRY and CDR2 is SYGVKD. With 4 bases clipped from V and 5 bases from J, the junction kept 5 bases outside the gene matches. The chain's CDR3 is CAISVGTANNSPLHF. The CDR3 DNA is TGTGCCATCAGTGTGGGGACAGCTAATAATTCACCCCTCCACTTT.

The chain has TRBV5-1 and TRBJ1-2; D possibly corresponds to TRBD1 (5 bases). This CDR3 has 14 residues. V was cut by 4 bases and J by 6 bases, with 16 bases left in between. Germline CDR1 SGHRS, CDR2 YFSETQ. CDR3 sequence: CASSGAQPRDGYTF. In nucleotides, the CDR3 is TGCGCCAGCAGCGGGGCCCAACCTCGGGATGGCTACACCTTC.

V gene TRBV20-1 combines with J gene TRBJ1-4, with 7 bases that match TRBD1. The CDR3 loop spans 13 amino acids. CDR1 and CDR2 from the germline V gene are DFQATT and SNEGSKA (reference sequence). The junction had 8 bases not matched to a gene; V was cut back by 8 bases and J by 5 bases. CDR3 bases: TGCAGTACCCGGGACAGTGTAAATGAAAAACTGTTTTTT. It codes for CSTRDSVNEKLFF.

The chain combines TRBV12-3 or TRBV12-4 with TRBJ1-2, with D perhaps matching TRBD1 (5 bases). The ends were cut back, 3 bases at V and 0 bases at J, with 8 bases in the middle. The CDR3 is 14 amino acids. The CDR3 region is CASSFPTANYGYTF. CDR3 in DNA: TGTGCCAGCAGTTTCCCGACAGCTAACTATGGCTACACCTTC.

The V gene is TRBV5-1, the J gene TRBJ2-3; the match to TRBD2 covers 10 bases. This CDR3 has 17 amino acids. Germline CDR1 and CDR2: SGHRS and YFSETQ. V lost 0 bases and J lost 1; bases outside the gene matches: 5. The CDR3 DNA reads TGCGCCAGCAGCTTGGGATCTAGCGGGGGACGCACAGATACGCAGTATTTT. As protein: CASSLGSSGGRTDTQYF. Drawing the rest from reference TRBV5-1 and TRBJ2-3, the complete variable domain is KAGVTQTPRYLIKTRGQQVTLSCSPISGHRSVSWYQQTPGQGLQFLFEYFSETQRNKGNFPGRFSGRQFSNSRSEMNVSTLELGDSALYLCASSLGSSGGRTDTQYFGPGTRLTVL.

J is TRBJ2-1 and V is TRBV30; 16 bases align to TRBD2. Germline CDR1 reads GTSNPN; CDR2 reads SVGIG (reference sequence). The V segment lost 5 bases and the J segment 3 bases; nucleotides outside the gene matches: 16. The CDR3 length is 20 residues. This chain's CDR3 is CAWALFSGLAGGRGYNEQFF. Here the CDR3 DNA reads TGTGCCTGGGCCCTCTTCTCGGGACTAGCGGGGGGGCGCGGCTACAATGAGCAGTTCTTC. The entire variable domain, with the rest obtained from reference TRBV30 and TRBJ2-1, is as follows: SQTIHQWPATLVQPVGSPLSLECTVEGTSNPNLYWYRQAAGRGLQLLFYSVGIGQISSEVPQNLSASRPQDRQFILSSKKLLLSDSGFYLCAWALFSGLAGGRGYNEQFFGPGTRLTVL.

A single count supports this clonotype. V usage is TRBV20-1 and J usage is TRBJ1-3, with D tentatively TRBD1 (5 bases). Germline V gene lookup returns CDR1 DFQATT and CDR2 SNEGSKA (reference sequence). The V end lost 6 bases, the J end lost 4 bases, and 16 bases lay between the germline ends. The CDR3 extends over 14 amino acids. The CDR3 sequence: CSAPGTVEGNTIYF. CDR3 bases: TGCAGTGCGCCCGGGACCGTTGAGGGAAACACCATATATTTT.

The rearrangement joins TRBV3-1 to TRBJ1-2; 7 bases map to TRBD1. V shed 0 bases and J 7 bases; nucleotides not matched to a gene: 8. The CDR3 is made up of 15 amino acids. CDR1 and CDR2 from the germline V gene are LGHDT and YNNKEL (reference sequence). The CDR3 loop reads CASSQERGPLSGYTF. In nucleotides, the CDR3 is TGTGCCAGCAGCCAAGAAAGGGGGCCACTCTCTGGCTACACCTTC.

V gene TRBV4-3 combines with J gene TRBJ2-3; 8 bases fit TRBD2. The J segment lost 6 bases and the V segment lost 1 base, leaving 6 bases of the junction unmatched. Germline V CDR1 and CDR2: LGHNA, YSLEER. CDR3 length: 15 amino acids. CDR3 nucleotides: TGCGCCAGCAGCCAAGCACTAGCGGAGGACGATACGCAGTATTTT. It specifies CASSQALAEDDTQYF.

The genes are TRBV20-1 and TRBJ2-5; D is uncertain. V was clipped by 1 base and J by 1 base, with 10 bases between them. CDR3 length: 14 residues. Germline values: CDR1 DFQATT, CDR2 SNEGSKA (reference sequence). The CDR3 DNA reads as TGCAGTGCTAGAGTCCCTGGCGGCCAAGAGACCCAGTACTTC. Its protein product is CSARVPGGQETQYF.

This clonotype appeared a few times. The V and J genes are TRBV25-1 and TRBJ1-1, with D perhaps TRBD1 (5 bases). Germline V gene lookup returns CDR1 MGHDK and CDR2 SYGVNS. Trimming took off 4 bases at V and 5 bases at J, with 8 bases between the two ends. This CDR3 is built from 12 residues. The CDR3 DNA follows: TGTGCCAGCAGTGGGGGGGTGACTGAAGCTTTCTTT. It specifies CASSGGVTEAFF.

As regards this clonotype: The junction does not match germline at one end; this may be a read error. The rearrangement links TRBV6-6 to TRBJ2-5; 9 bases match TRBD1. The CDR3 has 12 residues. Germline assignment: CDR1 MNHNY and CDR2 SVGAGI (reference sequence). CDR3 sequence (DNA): TGCTCGACGGGGACAGGGAAAGAGACCCAGTACTTC. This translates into CSTGTGKETQYF.